The 3 T cell receptor beta chains below come from one sample, sequenced in a study of T cells in localized non-small cell lung cancer. Produced via immunoSEQ multiplex PCR; TCRdb's table is partial and in-frame only. The table lists tens of thousands of clones, about 87% of them singletons, with more than 14% in the top ten. Sequencing used peripheral blood, obtained before any cancer treatment. These receptors originate from a man aged 35 to 69 with stage I squamous cell lung carcinoma.

This clone was recorded a few times. The V call is TRBV29-1, the J call TRBJ1-2; D might be TRBD1 (5 bases). Germline-derived CDR1 and CDR2 are SQVTM and ANQGSEA. The CDR3 has 12 amino acids. V lost 3 bases and J lost 6, with 11 bases in between. The CDR3 sequence is CSVDGGEDGYTF. The CDR3 bases are TGCAGCGTTGATGGGGGGGAGGATGGCTACACCTTC.

The genes are TRBV6-1 and TRBJ2-5, with 7 bases aligning to TRBD2. V was clipped by 7 bases and J by 2 bases; unmatched bases: 4. CDR1 MNHNS and CDR2 SASEGT come from the germline V gene. The CDR3 is 13 residues long. The CDR3 protein is CASIRGLQETQYF. DNA for the CDR3: TGTGCCAGCATAAGGGGACTACAAGAGACCCAGTACTTC.

This clone is medium-sized by share. The chain couples TRBV18 to TRBJ2-5, with D possibly matching TRBD2 (6 bases). CDR3 length equals 15 residues. V lost 5 bases, J lost 2 bases, and 15 bases lay in between. Germline V gene lookup returns CDR1 KGHSH and CDR2 LQKENI. CDR3 nucleotides: TGTGCCAGCTCAACGTCAGGAGGGAAACAAGAGACCCAGTACTTC. Amino acid sequence: CASSTSGGKQETQYF.